Listed here are 15 T cell receptor beta chains from one sample, sequenced in a study of T cells in Graves' hyperthyroidism and ophthalmopathy. Amplification targeted TCR beta CDR3 regions from RNA transcripts. First-round RT-PCR with HTBI primers amplified the TCR CDR3 region. MiXCR, applied by TCRdb to the multiplex PCR reads, yields one record per CDR3 protein. The sample carries some 620,000 distinct CDR3 sequences, about a sixth recorded once. What was sequenced was blood. Receptors were obtained from a woman aged 30 to 39 with Graves' hyperthyroidism.

This clonotype was seen ten or more times. The gene calls are TRBV28 and TRBJ2-3; D is possibly TRBD1 (5 bases). V lost 4 bases, J lost 3 bases, and 11 bases lay in between. The CDR3 length is 14 residues. Per germline, CDR1 MDHEN and CDR2 SYDVKM. This chain's CDR3 is CASSSPYRTDTQYF. CDR3 coding DNA: TGTGCCAGCAGTTCCCCATACAGGACAGATACGCAGTATTTT.

In regard to this clonotype: No conserved phenylalanine or tryptophan is present at the end of the CDR3, so a read error is the likely explanation. The V and J genes are TRBV20-1 and TRBJ1-4; TRBD1 is a possible D gene (6 bases). This CDR3 contains 13 residues. V lost 6 bases and J 7 bases, leaving 15 bases between the germline ends. CDR1 is DFQATT, CDR2 SNEGSKA, per germline (reference sequence). The DNA of the CDR3 is TGCAGTGCCAAGGGGGGGTCGGGTGAAAAACTGTTTCTT. This gives the protein CSAKGGSGEKLFL.

This clonotype was observed at least ten times. This sequence joins TRBV3-1 and TRBJ1-5, with D possibly TRBD1 on 6 matching bases. Trimming took 3 bases from V and 2 from J, leaving 8 bases between them. Germline assignment: CDR1 LGHDT and CDR2 YNNKEL (reference sequence). The CDR3 extends over 14 amino acids. The chain's CDR3 is CASSHSGGNQPQHF. The CDR3 DNA sequence: TGTGCCAGCAGCCATTCAGGGGGCAATCAGCCCCAGCATTTT.

In its sample, this clonotype was seen many times. The V call is TRBV20-1, the J call TRBJ2-1, with 8 bases that match TRBD2. Germline V gene sequence: CDR1 DFQATT, CDR2 SNEGSKA (reference sequence). V lost 5 bases to trimming and J lost 5 bases; unmatched junction nucleotides: 5. The CDR3 totals 13 residues. The CDR3 DNA sequence: TGCAGTGCTTCTGGACTAGCCCACAATGAGCAGTTCTTC. Translated, it gives CSASGLAHNEQFF.

This clonotype was found many times. The rearrangement joins TRBV2 to TRBJ1-5; D gene uncertain. V shed 5 bases and J shed 0 bases, with 14 bases lying between them. Germline lookup yields CDR1 SNHLY and CDR2 FYNNEI. CDR3 length equals 16 residues. The CDR3 DNA reads as TGTGCCAGCAGTCTCTTTGGGCAGCCTAGCAATCAGCCCCAGCATTTT. As protein: CASSLFGQPSNQPQHF.

V and J are TRBV14 and TRBJ2-5, with D unclear. V lost 1 base and J lost 5, with 8 bases in between. The length of the CDR3 is 13 residues. The V gene's germline CDR1 is SGHDN and CDR2 FVKESK. CDR3 residues: CASSQVGYETQYF. CDR3 DNA: TGTGCCAGCAGCCAAGTCGGTTACGAGACCCAGTACTTC.

With respect to this clonotype: A much bigger clone sits one base away, suggesting this may be a read error. The chain carries TRBV3-1 and TRBJ2-1, with D maybe TRBD2 (5 bases). Trimming took 4 bases from V and 6 from J, leaving 16 bases between them. This CDR3 contains 15 residues. CDR1 is LGHDT and CDR2 is YNNKEL in the germline V gene (reference sequence). CDR3 residues: CASSPGLDTGNEQFF. The CDR3 DNA reads as TGTGCCAGCAGCCCCGGACTTGACACTGGCAATGAGCAGTTCTTC.

This clonotype has ten or more counts. The chain carries TRBV7-9 and TRBJ2-1; TRBD2 aligns across 8 bases. The CDR3 spans 16 residues. The V gene end was trimmed by 0 bases and the J gene end by 4 bases; junction bases not matched to a gene: 5. Germline V CDR1 and CDR2: SEHNR, FQNEAQ (reference sequence). The DNA for the CDR3 is TGTGCCAGCAGCTTAGCGGGACTAGTGGGGTACAATGAGCAGTTCTTC. Protein product: CASSLAGLVGYNEQFF.

This clonotype has more than one count but fewer than ten. The chain's CDR3 is CATSRDSLVYGYTF. In nucleotides, the CDR3 is TGTGCCACCAGCAGAGACAGCCTGGTCTATGGCTACACCTTC. The genes are TRBV15 and TRBJ1-2; D is ambiguous. CDR3 size: 14 residues. The germline V gene encodes CDR1 LNHNV and CDR2 YYDKDF (reference sequence). V lost 0 bases to trimming and J lost 4 bases, with 9 bases between them.

This chain uses TRBV3-1 with TRBJ2-5; possibly TRBD2 for D (5 bases). CDR3 size: 16 residues. Germline V gene data show CDR1 as LGHDT and CDR2 as YNNKEL (reference sequence). V lost 5 bases, J lost 4 bases, and 20 bases lay in between. The CDR3 spells CASSLNPSRAGETQYF. The CDR3 DNA is TGTGCCAGCAGCTTAAACCCTTCGAGGGCTGGAGAGACCCAGTACTTC.

In its sample, this clonotype was seen many times. This chain's CDR3 is CASSGELARFNEQFF. DNA for the CDR3: TGTGCCAGCAGTGGAGAGTTAGCGAGGTTCAATGAGCAGTTCTTC. This chain links TRBV2 with TRBJ2-1; tentative D call: TRBD2 (5 bases). The CDR3 is 15 residues long. V dropped 4 bases and J dropped 6 bases, with 16 bases sitting between them. From germline, CDR1 is SNHLY and CDR2 FYNNEI.

The chain employs TRBV9 and TRBJ1-2; TRBD1 might be the D (6 bases). Trimming pared 0 bases from V and 7 bases from J, leaving 7 bases between. Per germline, CDR1 SGDLS and CDR2 YYNGEE. This CDR3 region has 12 residues. CDR3 region: CASSVGTAGYTF. The DNA of the CDR3 is TGTGCCAGCAGCGTAGGGACAGCTGGCTACACCTTC.

This clonotype was seen repeatedly, ten times or more. V is TRBV2 and J is TRBJ2-5, with unresolved D. Trimming stripped 5 bases from V and 1 base from J, with 11 bases between. The CDR3 runs to 14 residues. Looked up from germline, CDR1 is SNHLY and CDR2 is FYNNEI. This CDR3 reads CASSYGRVQETQYF. The CDR3 DNA is TGTGCCAGCAGTTATGGAAGGGTCCAAGAGACCCAGTACTTC. Variable domain in full (rest from reference TRBV2 and TRBJ2-5): EPEVTQTPSHQVTQMGQEVILRCVPISNHLYFYWYRQILGQKVEFLVSFYNNEISEKSEIFDDQFSVERPDGSNFTLKIRSTKLEDSAMYFCASSYGRVQETQYFGPGTRLLVL.

This clonotype appeared many times. The gene calls are TRBV2 and TRBJ1-1; D perhaps matches TRBD1 (5 bases). Germline-derived CDR1 and CDR2 are SNHLY and FYNNEI. This CDR3 contains 15 residues. Trimming removed 3 bases at V and 1 base at J, with 12 bases between. The CDR3 nucleotides are TGTGCCAGCAGTGACGTCCAGGGAACGAACACTGAAGCTTTCTTT. Translating gives CASSDVQGTNTEAFF.

This clonotype was counted only a few times. A much larger clone lies a single base off, so this may be a read error. This rearrangement joins TRBV20-1 to TRBJ1-2; tentatively, D is TRBD1 (5 bases). This CDR3 is built from 17 residues. V lost 3 bases and J 0 bases, leaving 20 bases between the germline ends. The germline CDR1 and CDR2 sequences are DFQATT and SNEGSKA (reference sequence). CDR3 sequence: CSASDDSRGLANYGYTF. CDR3 in DNA: TGCAGTGCTAGTGATGACAGCCGGGGCCTAGCTAACTATGGCTACACCTTC.